Reported below is one T cell receptor (beta chain). The antigen remains undetermined. This CDR3 contains 16 residues. Germline V gene lookup returns CDR1 SGHTA and CDR2 FQGNSA. This sample is part of a study of blood T cells in healthy people across ages. For the second PCR, which ran for roughly 7 to 11 cycles, a sample-barcoded 5' primer and a J-beta primer mix were used. Researchers report that each sample yielded at least 2.5 million CDR3-containing paired-end reads. MiXCR was run by TCRdb on the 5' RACE reads, yielding one entry per CDR3 protein. The sample has 550,000 to 750,000 distinct CDR3 sequences, more than 20% seen once; the top ten hold around 3.4%. Study findings and constraints: In long-lived donors, naive CD4+ cell counts and diversity exceeded those of aged donors. Age showed a roughly linear inverse relationship with TCR beta diversity per million T cells.

Donors gave about 10 milliliters of peripheral blood apiece. The chain uses TRBV7-2 and TRBJ2-5; 11 bases are a match to TRBD2. TRBJ2-7 matches the DNA end more closely, so the J call is doubtful. This sequence was found in a man between 65 and 85 years old in good health. Sequences were obtained from blood. The CDR3 DNA reads TGTGCCAGCAGCTTAGTTATACTAGCGGGAGACTACGAGCAGTACTTC. Amino acid sequence: CASSLVILAGDYEQYF.